This T cell receptor (beta chain) came from a study of blood T cell repertoires in COVID-19. Study as a whole: Acute and convalescent COVID-19 specimens originated in the United States, Italy and Spain. T cells, B-cell-depleted T cells, or PBMCs provided the cDNA or gDNA that served as material.

Germline V gene sequence: CDR1 SEHNR, CDR2 FQNEAQ (reference sequence). CDR3 size: 11 residues. The germline V and J ends were trimmed by 3 bases and 3 bases, with 3 bases remaining between them. In the study's own analysis: Nucleated cell number was recorded as an estimate derived from reference gene primer amplification. The repertoire was sequenced with immunoSEQ multiplex PCR; TCRdb's copy has only in-frame clones and lacks some. Clone size and the V and J calls come from that table; the DNA yielded D and trimming. The sample shows approximately 120,000 clones, roughly 83% of them seen only once.

The specimen was peripheral blood. The clonotype originates from a human donor in a cohort sampled during active COVID-19. The chain carries TRBV7-9 and TRBJ2-7; D gene unclear. The CDR3 protein is CASSFLYEQYF. The DNA for the CDR3 is TGTGCCAGCAGCTTTCTCTACGAGCAGTACTTC.